The rows below give T cell receptor beta chains drawn from one sample of a study of T cell responses to AZD1222 COVID-19 vaccine. TCRdb's table, derived via immunoSEQ multiplex PCR, lists solely in-frame clones and lacks some. Among 120,000 or so clones listed, around 92% were seen once. Sequenced material: peripheral blood, taken on day 0 of AZD1222 vaccination. These receptor sequences come from an adult in good health. Both conserved end residues are part of each CDR3. D genes are given only for firm matches. Rows may omit the clone size; those that give it use once, few, many or a size class.

j_call,v_call,d_call,clone_size,cdr3_nt,cdr3_aa
TRBJ1-1,TRBV18,TRBD1,.,TGTGCCAGCTCACCACAGGGGGCCACAAACACTGAAGCTTTCTTT,CASSPQGATNTEAFF
TRBJ1-5,TRBV5-6,.,.,TGTGCCAGCAGCTTCTGGTATAGCAATCAGCCCCAGCATTTT,CASSFWYSNQPQHF
TRBJ1-2,TRBV5-1,TRBD1,.,TGCGCCAGCAGCTTCGCCAGGGGGCTTTATGGCTACACCTTC,CASSFARGLYGYTF
TRBJ2-2,TRBV11-2,TRBD2,.,TGTGCCAGCAAGCCCTATGTCGGCGGGGGGGACACCGGGGAGCTGTTTTTT,CASKPYVGGGDTGELFF
TRBJ1-5,TRBV7-9,.,.,TGTGCCAGCAGCTCGAGGGACAGCAATCAGCCCCAGCATTTT,CASSSRDSNQPQHF
TRBJ1-1,TRBV4-1,.,.,TGCGCCAGCAGCCCAGAGACAGGTTGGACTGAAGCTTTCTTT,CASSPETGWTEAFF
TRBJ2-2,TRBV11-2,.,.,TGTGCCAGCAGCTTAGTCGGGGATGAGATCGGGGAGCTGTTTTTT,CASSLVGDEIGELFF
TRBJ1-1,TRBV18,.,.,TGTGCCAGCTCACCAGATATCTTAGAAGCTTTCTTT,CASSPDILEAFF
TRBJ1-1,TRBV10-3,.,once,TGTGCCATCAGTGACCCCGGTTCACATCGTTCCGCTTTCTTT,CAISDPGSHRSAFF
TRBJ1-3,TRBV5-4,.,.,TGTGCCAGCAGGGAACCCGCTGGAAACACCATATATTTT,CASREPAGNTIYF
TRBJ1-4,TRBV5-8,.,.,TGTGCCAGCAGCAAGGGGACTAGAGCTAATGAAAAACTGTTTTTT,CASSKGTRANEKLFF
TRBJ1-6,TRBV6-5,.,.,TGTGCCAGCAGTTACTCAGGGGGGAATTCACCCCTCCACTTT,CASSYSGGNSPLHF
TRBJ1-3,TRBV6-5,TRBD1,.,TGTGCCAGCAGTTACTCGTCGACAGGGGGAAACACCATATATTTT,CASSYSSTGGNTIYF
TRBJ2-7,TRBV5-1,.,.,TGCGCCAGCAGCCGGGACCACTCCTACGAGCAGTACTTC,CASSRDHSYEQYF
TRBJ2-1,TRBV24-1,TRBD1,.,TGTGCCACCAGTGATCCCAGACAGGGGGCTAAGGGTGAGCAGTTCTTC,CATSDPRQGAKGEQFF
TRBJ1-1,TRBV18,TRBD1,.,TGTGCCAGCTCACCATACGACAGGGGCACTGAAGCTTTCTTT,CASSPYDRGTEAFF
TRBJ2-2,TRBV11-3,.,.,TGTGCCAGCAGCTCTCGCACCGGGGAGCTGTTTTTT,CASSSRTGELFF
TRBJ2-5,TRBV7-9,.,.,TGTGCCAGCAGCTTAGCGGGAGTAGAGACCCAGTACTTC,CASSLAGVETQYF
TRBJ1-6,TRBV6-5,.,.,TGTGCCAGCAGGCCCACTTGGGTTGGTATTCTCCACTTT,CASRPTWVGILHF
TRBJ2-1,TRBV30,.,.,TGTGCCTTGGTAGTGGGGGCGGGTCATGAGCAGTTCTTC,CALVVGAGHEQFF
TRBJ1-1,TRBV2,.,.,TGTGCCAGCACCCAGGGGAGTTTCACTGAAGCTTTCTTT,CASTQGSFTEAFF
TRBJ1-3,TRBV6-5,.,.,TGTGCCAGCAGCAAGCCCTCGGGGGGAAACACCATATATTTT,CASSKPSGGNTIYF
TRBJ1-1,TRBV5-6,.,.,TGTGCCAGCAGCTTATGGGGGTTCACTGAAGCTTTCTTT,CASSLWGFTEAFF
TRBJ1-5,TRBV6-6,.,.,TGTGCCAGCAGCCTTAATAGCAATCAGCCCCAGCATTTT,CASSLNSNQPQHF
TRBJ1-1,TRBV10-1,.,.,TGCGCCAGCAGTGAGGCCTTGGGGAACACTGAAGCTTTCTTT,CASSEALGNTEAFF
TRBJ2-7,TRBV27,.,.,TGTGCCAGCCCCTCGGGCCTCTACGAGCAGTACTTC,CASPSGLYEQYF
TRBJ1-2,TRBV11-2,.,.,TGTGCCAGCAGCCCTACAACAGTTTCCTATGGCTACACCTTC,CASSPTTVSYGYTF
TRBJ2-7,TRBV29-1,TRBD2,.,TGCAGCTATAGCGGGAGTAGACGAGAGCAGTACTTC,CSYSGSRREQYF
TRBJ1-2,TRBV5-6,.,once,TGTGCCAGCAGCTTGGGTGACAGAAACCCTAACTATGGCTACACCTTC,CASSLGDRNPNYGYTF
TRBJ2-1,TRBV13,TRBD1,.,TGTGCCAGCAGCTTCTCACAGGGGATGTACAATGAGCAGTTCTTC,CASSFSQGMYNEQFF
TRBJ1-1,TRBV7-2,.,.,TGTGCCAGCAGCTTAATGACTAACACTGAAGCTTTCTTT,CASSLMTNTEAFF
TRBJ2-2,TRBV4-3,TRBD2,.,TGCGCCAGCAGCCAGGCCCTAGCGGGGGGACCCACCGGGGAGCTGTTTTTT,CASSQALAGGPTGELFF
TRBJ1-6,TRBV27,TRBD1,.,TGTGCCACCCGGACAGGGTGGGATAATTCACCCCTCCACTTT,CATRTGWDNSPLHF
TRBJ2-7,TRBV7-8,TRBD1,.,TGTGCCAGCAGCCTAGGACAGGAATACGAGCAGTACTTC,CASSLGQEYEQYF
TRBJ1-2,TRBV21-1,.,.,TGTGCCAGCAGCAAACAAGGGGGCGCACAGTGTATCTATGGCTACACCTTC,CASSKQGGAQCIYGYTF
TRBJ2-1,TRBV15,TRBD2,.,TGTGCCACTATGTTAGCGGGAGGGGATTACAATGAGCAGTTCTTC,CATMLAGGDYNEQFF